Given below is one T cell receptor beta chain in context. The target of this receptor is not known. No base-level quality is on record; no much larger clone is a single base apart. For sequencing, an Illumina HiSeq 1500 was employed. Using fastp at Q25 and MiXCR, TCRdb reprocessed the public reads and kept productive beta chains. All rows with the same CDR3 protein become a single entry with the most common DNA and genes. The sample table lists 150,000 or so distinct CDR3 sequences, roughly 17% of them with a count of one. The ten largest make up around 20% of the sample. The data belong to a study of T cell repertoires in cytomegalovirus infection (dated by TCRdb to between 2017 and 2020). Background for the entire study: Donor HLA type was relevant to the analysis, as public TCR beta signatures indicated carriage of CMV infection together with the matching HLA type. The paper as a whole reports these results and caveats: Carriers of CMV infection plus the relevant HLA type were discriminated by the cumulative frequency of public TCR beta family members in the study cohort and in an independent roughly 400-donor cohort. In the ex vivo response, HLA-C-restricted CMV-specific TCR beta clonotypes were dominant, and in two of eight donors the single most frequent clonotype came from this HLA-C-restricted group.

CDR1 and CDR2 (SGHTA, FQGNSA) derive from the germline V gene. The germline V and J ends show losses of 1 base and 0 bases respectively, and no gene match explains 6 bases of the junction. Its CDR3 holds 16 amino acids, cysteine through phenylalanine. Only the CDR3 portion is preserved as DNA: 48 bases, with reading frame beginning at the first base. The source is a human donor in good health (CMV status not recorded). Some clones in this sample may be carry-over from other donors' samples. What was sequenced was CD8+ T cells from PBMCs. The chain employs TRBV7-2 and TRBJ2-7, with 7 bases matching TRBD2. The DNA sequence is TGTGCCAGCAGCTTAGATCCAGCGGGGAACTCCTACGAGCAGTACTTC. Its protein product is CASSLDPAGNSYEQYF.